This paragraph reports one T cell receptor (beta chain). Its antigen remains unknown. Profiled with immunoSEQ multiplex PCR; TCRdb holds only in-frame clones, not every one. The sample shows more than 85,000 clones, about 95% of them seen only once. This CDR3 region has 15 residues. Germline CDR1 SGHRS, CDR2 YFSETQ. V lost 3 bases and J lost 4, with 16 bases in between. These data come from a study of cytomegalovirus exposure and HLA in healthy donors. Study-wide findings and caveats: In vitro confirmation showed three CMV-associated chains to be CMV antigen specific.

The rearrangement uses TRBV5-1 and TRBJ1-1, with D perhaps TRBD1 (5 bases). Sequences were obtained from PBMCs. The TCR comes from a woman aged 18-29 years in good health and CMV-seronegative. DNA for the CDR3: TGCGCCAGCAGCTCTTTTATTATGGGGGGCACTGAAGCTTTCTTT. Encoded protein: CASSSFIMGGTEAFF.